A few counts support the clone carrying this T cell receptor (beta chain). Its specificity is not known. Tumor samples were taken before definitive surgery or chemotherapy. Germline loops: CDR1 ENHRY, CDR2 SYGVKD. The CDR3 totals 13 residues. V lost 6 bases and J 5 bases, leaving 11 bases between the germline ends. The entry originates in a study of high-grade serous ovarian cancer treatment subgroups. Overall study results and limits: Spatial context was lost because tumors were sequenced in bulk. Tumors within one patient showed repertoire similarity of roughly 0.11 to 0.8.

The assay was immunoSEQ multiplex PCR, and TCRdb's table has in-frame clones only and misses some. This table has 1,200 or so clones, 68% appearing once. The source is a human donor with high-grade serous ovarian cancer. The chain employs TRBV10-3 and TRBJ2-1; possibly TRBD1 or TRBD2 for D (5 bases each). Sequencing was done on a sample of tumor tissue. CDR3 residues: CAIRAGTNNEQFF. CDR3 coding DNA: TGTGCCATCAGAGCCGGGACCAACAATGAGCAGTTCTTC.